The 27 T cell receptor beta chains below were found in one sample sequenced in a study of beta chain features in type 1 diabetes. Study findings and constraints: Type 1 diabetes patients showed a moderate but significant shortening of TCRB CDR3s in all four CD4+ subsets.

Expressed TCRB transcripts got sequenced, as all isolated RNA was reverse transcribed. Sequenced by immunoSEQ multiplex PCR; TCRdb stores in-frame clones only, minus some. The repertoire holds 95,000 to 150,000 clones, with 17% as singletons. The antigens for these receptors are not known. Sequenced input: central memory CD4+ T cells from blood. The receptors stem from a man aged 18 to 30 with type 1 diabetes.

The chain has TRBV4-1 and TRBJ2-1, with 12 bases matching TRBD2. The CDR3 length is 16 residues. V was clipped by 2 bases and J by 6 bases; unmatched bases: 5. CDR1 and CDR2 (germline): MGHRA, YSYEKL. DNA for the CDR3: TGCGCCAGCAGCCAAAGACTAGCGGGGGATATCAATGAGCAGTTCTTC. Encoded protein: CASSQRLAGDINEQFF.

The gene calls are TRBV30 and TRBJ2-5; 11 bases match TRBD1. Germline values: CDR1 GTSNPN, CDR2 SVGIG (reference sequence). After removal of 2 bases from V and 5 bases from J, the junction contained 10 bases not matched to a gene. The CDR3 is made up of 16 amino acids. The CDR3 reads CAWSILGQGAGETQYF. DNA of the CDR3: TGTGCCTGGAGTATACTAGGACAGGGGGCTGGGGAGACCCAGTACTTC.

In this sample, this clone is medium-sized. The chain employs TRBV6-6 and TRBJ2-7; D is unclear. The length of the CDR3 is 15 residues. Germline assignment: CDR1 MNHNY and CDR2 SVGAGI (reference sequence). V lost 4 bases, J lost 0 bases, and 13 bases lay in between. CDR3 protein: CASSSRTGSSYEQYF. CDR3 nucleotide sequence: TGTGCCAGCAGTTCCCGGACCGGAAGCTCCTACGAGCAGTACTTC.

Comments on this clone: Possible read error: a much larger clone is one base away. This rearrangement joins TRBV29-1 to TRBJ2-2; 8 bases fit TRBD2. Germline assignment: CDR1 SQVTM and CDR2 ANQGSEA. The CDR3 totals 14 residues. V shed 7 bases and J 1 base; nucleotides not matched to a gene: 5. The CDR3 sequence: CSACSGGNTGELFF. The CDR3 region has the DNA TGCAGCGCCTGCAGCGGGGGGAACACCGGGGAGCTGTTTTTT.

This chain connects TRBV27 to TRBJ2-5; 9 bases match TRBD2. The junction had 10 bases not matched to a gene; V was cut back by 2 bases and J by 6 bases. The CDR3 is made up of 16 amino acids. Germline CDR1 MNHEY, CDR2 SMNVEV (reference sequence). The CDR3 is CASSLGWREGLKTQYF. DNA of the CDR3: TGTGCCAGCAGTTTAGGTTGGCGGGAGGGCCTGAAGACCCAGTACTTC.

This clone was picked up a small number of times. In DNA, the CDR3 is TGCAGCGTTGAAAAGGGAGGGCCCCCCGGAAGTGAGCAGTTCTTC. The encoded protein is CSVEKGGPPGSEQFF. This sequence joins TRBV29-1 and TRBJ2-1, with 7 positions matching TRBD2. CDR3 size: 15 residues. V gave up 2 bases and J gave up 9 bases; unmatched junction bases: 13. Looked up from germline, CDR1 is SQVTM and CDR2 is ANQGSEA.

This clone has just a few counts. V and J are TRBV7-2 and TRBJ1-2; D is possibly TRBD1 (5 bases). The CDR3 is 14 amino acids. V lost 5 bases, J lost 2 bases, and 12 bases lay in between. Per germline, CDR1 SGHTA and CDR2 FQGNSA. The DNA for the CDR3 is TGTGCCAGCAGCCCAGGGTTGGGGAACTATGGCTACACCTTC. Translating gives CASSPGLGNYGYTF.

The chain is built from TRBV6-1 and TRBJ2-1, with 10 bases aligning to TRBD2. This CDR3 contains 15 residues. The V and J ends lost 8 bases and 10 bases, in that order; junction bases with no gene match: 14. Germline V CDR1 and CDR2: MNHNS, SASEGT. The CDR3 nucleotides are TGTGCCAGCTCTCTAGCGGGGGTCTCGAACTACGAGCAGTTCTTC. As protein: CASSLAGVSNYEQFF.

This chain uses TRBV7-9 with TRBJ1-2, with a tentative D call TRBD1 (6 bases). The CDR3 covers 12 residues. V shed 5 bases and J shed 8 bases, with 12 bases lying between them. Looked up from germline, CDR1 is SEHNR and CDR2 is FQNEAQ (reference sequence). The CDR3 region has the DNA TGTGCCAGCAGCCGGGACACCGTGGGCTACACCTTC. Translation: CASSRDTVGYTF. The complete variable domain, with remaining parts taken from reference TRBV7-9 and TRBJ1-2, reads DTGVSQNPRHKITKRGQNVTFRCDPISEHNRLYWYRQTLGQGPEFLTYFQNEAQLEKSRLLSDRFSAERPKGSFSTLEIQRTEQGDSAMYLCASSRDTVGYTFGSGTRLTVV.

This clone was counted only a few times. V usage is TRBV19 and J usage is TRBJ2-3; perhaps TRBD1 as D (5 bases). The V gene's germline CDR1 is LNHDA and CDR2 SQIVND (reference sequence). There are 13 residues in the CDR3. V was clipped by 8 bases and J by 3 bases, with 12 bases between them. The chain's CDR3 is CASGAARTDTQYF. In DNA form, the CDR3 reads TGTGCCAGTGGGGCTGCCAGGACAGATACGCAGTATTTT.

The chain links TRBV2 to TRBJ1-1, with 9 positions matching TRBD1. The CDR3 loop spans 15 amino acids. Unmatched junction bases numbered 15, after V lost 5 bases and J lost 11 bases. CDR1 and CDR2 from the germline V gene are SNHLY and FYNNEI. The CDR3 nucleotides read TGTGCCAGCAGTCCGCAAACAGGGGGCTTCGATATCGCTTTCTTT. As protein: CASSPQTGGFDIAFF. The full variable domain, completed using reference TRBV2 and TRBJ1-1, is EPEVTQTPSHQVTQMGQEVILRCVPISNHLYFYWYRQILGQKVEFLVSFYNNEISEKSEIFDDQFSVERPDGSNFTLKIRSTKLEDSAMYFCASSPQTGGFDIAFFGQGTRLTVV.

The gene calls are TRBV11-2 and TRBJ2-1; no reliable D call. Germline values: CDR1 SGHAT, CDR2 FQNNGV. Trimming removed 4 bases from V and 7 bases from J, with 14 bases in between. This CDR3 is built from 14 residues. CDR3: CASSSMDGRNEQFF. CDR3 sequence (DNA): TGTGCCAGCAGCTCGATGGATGGAAGGAATGAGCAGTTCTTC.

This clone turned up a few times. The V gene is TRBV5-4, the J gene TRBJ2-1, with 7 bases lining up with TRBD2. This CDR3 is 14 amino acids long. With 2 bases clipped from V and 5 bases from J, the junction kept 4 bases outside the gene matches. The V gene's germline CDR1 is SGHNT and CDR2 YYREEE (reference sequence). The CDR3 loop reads CASSFGGKNNEQFF. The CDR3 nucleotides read TGTGCCAGCAGCTTCGGGGGGAAGAACAATGAGCAGTTCTTC.

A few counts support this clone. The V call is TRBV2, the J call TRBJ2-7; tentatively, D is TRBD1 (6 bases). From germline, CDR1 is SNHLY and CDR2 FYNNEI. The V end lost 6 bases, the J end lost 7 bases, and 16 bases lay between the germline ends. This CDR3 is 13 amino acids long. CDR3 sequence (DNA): TGTGCCAGCAGCCTCATGACAGGCGGGGAGCAGTACTTC. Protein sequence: CASSLMTGGEQYF.

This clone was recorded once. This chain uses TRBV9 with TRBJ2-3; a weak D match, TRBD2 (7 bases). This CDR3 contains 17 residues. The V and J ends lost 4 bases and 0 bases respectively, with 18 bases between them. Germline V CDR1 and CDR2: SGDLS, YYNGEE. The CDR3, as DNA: TGTGCCAGCAGCCCTGACTCGGGGGGCTCTAGCACAGATACGCAGTATTTT. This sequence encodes CASSPDSGGSSTDTQYF.

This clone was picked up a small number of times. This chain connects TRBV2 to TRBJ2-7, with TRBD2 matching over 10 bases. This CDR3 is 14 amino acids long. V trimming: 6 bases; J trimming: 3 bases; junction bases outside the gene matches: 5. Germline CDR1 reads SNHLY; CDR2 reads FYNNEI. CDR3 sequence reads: CASRAGGPLYEQYF. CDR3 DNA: TGTGCCAGCAGAGCGGGGGGGCCGCTCTACGAGCAGTACTTC.

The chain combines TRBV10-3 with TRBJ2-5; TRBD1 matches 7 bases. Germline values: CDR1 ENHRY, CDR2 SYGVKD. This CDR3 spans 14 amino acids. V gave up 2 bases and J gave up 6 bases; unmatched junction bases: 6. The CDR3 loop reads CAISEDTGVQTQYF. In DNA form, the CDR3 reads TGTGCCATCAGTGAGGATACAGGGGTTCAGACCCAGTACTTC.

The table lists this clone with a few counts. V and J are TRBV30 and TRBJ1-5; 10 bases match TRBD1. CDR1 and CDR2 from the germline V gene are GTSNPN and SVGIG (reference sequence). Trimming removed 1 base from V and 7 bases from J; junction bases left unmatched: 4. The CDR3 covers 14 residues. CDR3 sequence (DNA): TGTGCCTGGAGTGGACAGGGGGCTAGCCAGCCCCAGCATTTT. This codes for CAWSGQGASQPQHF.

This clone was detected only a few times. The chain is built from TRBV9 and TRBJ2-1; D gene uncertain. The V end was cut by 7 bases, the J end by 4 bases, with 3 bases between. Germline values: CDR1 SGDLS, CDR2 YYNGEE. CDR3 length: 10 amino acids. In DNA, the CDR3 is TGTGCCAGCGGTTACAATGAGCAGTTCTTC. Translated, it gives CASGYNEQFF.

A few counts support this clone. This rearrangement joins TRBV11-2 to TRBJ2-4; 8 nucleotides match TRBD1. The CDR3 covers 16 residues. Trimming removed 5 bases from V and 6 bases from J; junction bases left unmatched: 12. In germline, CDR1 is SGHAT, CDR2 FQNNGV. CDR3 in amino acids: CASSPQAGQGGNIQYF. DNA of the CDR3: TGTGCCAGCAGCCCCCAAGCTGGACAGGGAGGAAACATTCAGTACTTC.

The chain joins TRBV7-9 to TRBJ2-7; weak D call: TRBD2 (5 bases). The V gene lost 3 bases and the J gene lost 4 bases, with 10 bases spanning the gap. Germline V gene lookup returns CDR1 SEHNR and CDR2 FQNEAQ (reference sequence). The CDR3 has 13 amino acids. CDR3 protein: CASSFTSSYEQYF. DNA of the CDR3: TGTGCCAGCAGCTTTACTAGTTCGTACGAGCAGTACTTC.

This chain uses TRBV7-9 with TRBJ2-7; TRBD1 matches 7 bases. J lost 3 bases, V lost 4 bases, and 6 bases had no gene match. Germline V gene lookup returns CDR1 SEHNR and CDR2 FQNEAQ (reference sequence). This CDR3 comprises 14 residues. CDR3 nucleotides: TGTGCCAGCAGCTCGGACAGGCACGGCTACGAGCAGTACTTC. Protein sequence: CASSSDRHGYEQYF.

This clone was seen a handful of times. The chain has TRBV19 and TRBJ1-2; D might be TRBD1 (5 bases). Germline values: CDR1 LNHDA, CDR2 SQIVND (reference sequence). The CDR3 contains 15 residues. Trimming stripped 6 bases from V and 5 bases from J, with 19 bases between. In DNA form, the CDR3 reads TGTGCCAGTAGAGGGGCCGGGTCCCCGAGTTATGGCTACACCTTC. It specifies CASRGAGSPSYGYTF.

For the CDR3, the DNA is TGCGCCAGCAGCTTGACTGGAACAGGGACTGAAGCTTTCTTT. It is translated as CASSLTGTGTEAFF. The rearrangement joins TRBV5-1 to TRBJ1-1, with a tentative D call TRBD1 (6 bases). This CDR3 has 14 amino acids. The germline V gene encodes CDR1 SGHRS and CDR2 YFSETQ. Trimming removed 1 base from V and 5 bases from J, with 12 bases in between.

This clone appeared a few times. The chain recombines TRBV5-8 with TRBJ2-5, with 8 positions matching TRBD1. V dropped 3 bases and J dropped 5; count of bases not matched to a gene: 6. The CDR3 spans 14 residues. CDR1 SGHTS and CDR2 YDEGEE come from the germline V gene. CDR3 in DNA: TGTGCCAGCAGCTCCGGACAGGGAGAGGAGACCCAGTACTTC. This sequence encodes CASSSGQGEETQYF.

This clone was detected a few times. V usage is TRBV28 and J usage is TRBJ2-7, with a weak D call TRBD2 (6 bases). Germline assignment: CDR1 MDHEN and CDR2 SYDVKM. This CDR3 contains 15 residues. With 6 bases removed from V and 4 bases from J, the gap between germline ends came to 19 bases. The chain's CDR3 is CASRSQGFAGYEQYF. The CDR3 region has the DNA TGTGCCAGCAGGTCGCAGGGATTTGCGGGATACGAGCAGTACTTC.

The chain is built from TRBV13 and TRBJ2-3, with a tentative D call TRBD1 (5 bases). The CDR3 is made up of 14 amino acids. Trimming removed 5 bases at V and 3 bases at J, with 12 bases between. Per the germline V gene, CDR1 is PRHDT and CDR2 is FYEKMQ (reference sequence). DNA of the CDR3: TGTGCCAGCAGCGCCCGTGGGGCAACAGATACGCAGTATTTT. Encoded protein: CASSARGATDTQYF.